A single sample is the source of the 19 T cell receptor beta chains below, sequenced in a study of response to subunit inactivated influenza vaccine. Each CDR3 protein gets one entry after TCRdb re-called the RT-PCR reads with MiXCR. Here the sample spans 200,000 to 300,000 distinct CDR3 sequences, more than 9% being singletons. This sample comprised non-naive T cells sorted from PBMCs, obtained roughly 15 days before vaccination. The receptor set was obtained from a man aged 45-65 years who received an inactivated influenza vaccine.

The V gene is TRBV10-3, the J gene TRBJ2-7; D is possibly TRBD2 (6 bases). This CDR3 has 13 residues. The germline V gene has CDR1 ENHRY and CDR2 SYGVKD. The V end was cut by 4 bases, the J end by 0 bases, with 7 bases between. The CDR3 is CAISGRGSYEQYF. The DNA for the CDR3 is TGTGCCATCAGTGGGCGGGGCTCCTACGAGCAGTACTTC.

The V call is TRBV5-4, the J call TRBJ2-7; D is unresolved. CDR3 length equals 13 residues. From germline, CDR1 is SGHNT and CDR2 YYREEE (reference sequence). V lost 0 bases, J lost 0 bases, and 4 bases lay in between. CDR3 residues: CASSLAASYEQYF. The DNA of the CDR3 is TGTGCCAGCAGCTTGGCTGCCTCCTACGAGCAGTACTTC. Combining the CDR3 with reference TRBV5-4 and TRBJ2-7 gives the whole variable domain ETGVTQSPTHLIKTRGQQVTLRCSSQSGHNTVSWYQQALGQGPQFIFQYYREEENGRGNFPPRFSGLQFPNYSSELNVNALELDDSALYLCASSLAASYEQYFGPGTRLTVT.

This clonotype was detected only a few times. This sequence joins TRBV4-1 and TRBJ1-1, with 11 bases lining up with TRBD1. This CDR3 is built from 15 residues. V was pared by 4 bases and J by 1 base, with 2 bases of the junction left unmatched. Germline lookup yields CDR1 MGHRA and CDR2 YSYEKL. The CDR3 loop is CASSPDRGQNTEAFF. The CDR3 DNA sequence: TGCGCCAGCAGCCCGGACAGGGGGCAGAACACTGAAGCTTTCTTT.

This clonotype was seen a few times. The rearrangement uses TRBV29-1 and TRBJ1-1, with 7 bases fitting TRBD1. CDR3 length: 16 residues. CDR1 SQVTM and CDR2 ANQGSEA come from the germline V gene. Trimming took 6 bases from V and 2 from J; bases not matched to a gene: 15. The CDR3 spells CSVSKGKTGPNTEAFF. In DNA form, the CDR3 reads TGCAGCGTGAGCAAAGGAAAGACAGGGCCTAACACTGAAGCTTTCTTT.

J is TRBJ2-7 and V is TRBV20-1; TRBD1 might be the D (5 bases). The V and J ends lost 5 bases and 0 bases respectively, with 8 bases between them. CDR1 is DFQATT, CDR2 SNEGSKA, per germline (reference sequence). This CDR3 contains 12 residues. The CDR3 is CSAEDNSYEQYF. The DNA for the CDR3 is TGCAGTGCTGAGGACAACTCCTACGAGCAGTACTTC.

CDR3 residues: CASSLGPLDTQYF. The CDR3 DNA sequence: TGTGCCAGCAGTTTAGGACCCTTAGATACGCAGTATTTT. This chain links TRBV27 with TRBJ2-3; no clear D. This CDR3 is built from 13 residues. Trimming stripped 2 bases from V and 5 bases from J, with 8 bases between. Germline CDR1 MNHEY, CDR2 SMNVEV (reference sequence).

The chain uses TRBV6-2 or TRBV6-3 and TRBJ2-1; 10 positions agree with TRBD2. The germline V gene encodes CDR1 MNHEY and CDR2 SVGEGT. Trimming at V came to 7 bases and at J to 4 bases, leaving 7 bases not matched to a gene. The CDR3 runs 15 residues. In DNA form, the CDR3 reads TGTGCCAGCACCAATAGCGGGGGGACTTACAATGAGCAGTTCTTC. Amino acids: CASTNSGGTYNEQFF.

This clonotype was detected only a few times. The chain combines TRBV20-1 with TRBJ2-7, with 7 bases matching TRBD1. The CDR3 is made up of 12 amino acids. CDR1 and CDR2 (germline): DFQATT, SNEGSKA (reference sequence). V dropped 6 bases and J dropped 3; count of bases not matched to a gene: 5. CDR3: CSAGRQGYEQYF. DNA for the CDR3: TGCAGTGCGGGCCGACAGGGCTACGAGCAGTACTTC.

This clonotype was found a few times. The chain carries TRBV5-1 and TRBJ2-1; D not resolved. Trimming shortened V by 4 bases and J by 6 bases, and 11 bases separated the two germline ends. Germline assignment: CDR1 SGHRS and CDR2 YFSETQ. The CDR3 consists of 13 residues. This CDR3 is CASSPSSRNEQFF. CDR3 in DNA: TGCGCCAGCAGCCCAAGTTCTCGCAATGAGCAGTTCTTC.

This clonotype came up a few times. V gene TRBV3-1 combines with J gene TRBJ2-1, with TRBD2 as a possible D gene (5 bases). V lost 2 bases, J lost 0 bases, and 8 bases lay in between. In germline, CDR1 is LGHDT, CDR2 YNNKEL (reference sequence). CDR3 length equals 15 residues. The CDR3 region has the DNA TGTGCCAGCAGCCAACTAGCATTCTCCTACAATGAGCAGTTCTTC. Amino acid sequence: CASSQLAFSYNEQFF.

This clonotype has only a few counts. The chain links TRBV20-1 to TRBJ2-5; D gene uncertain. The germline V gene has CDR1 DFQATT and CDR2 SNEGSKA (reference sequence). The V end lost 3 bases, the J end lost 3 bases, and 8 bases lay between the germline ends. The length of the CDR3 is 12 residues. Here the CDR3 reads CSASGSKETQYF. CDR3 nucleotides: TGCAGTGCTAGTGGTTCAAAAGAGACCCAGTACTTC.

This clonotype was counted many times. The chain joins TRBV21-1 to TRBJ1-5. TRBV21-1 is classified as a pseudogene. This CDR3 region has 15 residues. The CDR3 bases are TGTGCCAGCAGCAGGCGGGAAGATAGCAATCAGCCCCAGCATTTT. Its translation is CASSRREDSNQPQHF.

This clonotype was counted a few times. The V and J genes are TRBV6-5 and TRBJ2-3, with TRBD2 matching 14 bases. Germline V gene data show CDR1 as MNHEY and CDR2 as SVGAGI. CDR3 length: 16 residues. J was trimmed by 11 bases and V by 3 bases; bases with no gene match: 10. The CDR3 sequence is CASSYATSGGGAEQYF. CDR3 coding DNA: TGTGCCAGCAGTTATGCGACTAGCGGGGGGGGGGCTGAGCAGTATTTT.

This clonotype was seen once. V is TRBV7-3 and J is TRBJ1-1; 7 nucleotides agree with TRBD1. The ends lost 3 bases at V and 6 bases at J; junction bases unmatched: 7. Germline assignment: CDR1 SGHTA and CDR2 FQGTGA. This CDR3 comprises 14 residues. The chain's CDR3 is CASSLGQPRSEAFF. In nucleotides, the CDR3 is TGTGCCAGCAGCTTGGGACAGCCCAGGTCTGAAGCTTTCTTT.

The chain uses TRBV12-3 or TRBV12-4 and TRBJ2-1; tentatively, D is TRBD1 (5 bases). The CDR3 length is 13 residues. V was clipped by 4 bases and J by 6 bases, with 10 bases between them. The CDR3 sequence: CASSSGLGNEQFF. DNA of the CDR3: TGTGCCAGCAGTTCAGGGTTAGGCAATGAGCAGTTCTTC.

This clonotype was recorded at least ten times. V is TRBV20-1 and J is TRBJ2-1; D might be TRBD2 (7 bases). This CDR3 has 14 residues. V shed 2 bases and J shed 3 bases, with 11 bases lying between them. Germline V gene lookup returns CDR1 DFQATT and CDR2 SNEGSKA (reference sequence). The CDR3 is CSARTGGGYNEQFF. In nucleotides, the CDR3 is TGCAGTGCTAGAACGGGGGGCGGCTACAATGAGCAGTTCTTC.

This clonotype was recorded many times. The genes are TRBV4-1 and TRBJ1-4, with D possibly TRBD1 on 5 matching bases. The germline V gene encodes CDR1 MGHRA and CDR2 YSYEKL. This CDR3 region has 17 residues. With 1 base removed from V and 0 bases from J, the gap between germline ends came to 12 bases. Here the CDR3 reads CASSQGLIGATNEKLFF. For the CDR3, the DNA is TGCGCCAGCAGCCAAGGTCTGATAGGGGCAACTAATGAAAAACTGTTTTTT.

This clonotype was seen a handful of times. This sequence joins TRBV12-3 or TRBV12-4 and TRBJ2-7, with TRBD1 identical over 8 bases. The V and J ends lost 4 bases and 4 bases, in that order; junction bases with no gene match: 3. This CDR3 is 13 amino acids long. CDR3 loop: CASSSDREYEQYF. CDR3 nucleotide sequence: TGTGCCAGCAGTTCGGACAGGGAGTACGAGCAGTACTTC.

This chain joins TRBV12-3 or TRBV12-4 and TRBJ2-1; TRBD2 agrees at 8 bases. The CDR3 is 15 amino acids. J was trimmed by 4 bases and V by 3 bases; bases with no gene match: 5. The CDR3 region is CASSFYGGVYNEQFF. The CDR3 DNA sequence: TGTGCCAGCAGTTTCTACGGGGGGGTGTACAATGAGCAGTTCTTC.